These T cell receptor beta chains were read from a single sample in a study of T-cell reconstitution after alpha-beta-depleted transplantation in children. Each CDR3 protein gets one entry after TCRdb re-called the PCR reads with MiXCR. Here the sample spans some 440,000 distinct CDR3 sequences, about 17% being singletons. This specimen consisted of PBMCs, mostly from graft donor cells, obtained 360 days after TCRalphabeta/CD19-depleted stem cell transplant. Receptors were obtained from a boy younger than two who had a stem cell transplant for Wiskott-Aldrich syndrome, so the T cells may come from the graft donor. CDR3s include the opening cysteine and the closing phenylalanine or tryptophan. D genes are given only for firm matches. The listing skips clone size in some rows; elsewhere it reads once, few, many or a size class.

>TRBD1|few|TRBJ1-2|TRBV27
CASSSRGLYGYTF
TGTGCCAGCAGTTCCAGGGGGCTCTATGGCTACACCTTC
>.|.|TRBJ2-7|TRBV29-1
CSGRRDTNEQYF
TGCAGCGGGCGCCGGGACACTAACGAGCAGTACTTC
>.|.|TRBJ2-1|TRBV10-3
CAISGTKGLNEQFF
TGTGCCATCAGTGGGACAAAAGGGCTCAATGAGCAGTTCTTC
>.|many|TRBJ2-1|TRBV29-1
CSVIPGTPYEQFF
TGCAGCGTCATCCCAGGGACGCCCTATGAGCAGTTCTTC
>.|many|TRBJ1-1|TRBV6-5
CASSYTARSTEAFF
TGTGCCAGCAGTTATACAGCCAGGTCCACTGAAGCTTTCTTT
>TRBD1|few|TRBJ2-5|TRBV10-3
CAISKQGGETQYF
TGTGCCATCAGTAAACAGGGGGGAGAGACCCAGTACTTC
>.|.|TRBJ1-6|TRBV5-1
CASSSGTYNSPLHF
TGCGCCAGCAGCTCAGGGACCTATAATTCACCCCTCCACTTT
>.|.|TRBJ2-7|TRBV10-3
CATLGGTNYEQYF
TGTGCCACCCTAGGCGGGACCAACTACGAGCAGTACTTC
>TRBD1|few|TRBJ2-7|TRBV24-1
CATSESDRAYEQYF
TGTGCCACCAGTGAGTCGGACAGGGCCTACGAGCAGTACTTC
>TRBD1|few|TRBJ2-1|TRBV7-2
CASSTGTGYNEQFF
TGTGCCAGCAGCACGGGGACAGGCTACAATGAGCAGTTCTTC
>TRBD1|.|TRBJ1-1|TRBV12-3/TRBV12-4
CASSQTGQAGEAFF
TGTGCCAGCAGCCAAACGGGACAGGCAGGTGAAGCTTTCTTT
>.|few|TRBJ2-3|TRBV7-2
CASSLDMTTDTQYF
TGTGCCAGCAGCTTAGACATGACCACAGATACGCAGTATTTT
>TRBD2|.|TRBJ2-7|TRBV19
CASSSKVSSGSFYEQYF
TGTGCCAGTAGTTCAAAGGTCTCTAGCGGGAGTTTTTACGAGCAGTACTTC
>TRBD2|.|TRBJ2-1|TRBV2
CASMTIRTSEFNEQFF
TGTGCCAGCATGACGATCCGGACTAGCGAGTTCAATGAGCAGTTCTTC
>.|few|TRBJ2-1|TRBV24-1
CATSLGGDLPRGKGNEQFF
TGTGCCACCAGTCTAGGCGGAGATCTCCCTAGGGGTAAAGGCAATGAGCAGTTCTTC
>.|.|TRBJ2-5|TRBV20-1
CSARSWQGEETQYF
TGCAGTGCTAGAAGTTGGCAGGGCGAAGAGACCCAGTACTTC
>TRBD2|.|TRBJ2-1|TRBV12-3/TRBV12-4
CASSNTGTTNNEQFF
TGTGCCAGCAGTAACACCGGGACTACCAACAATGAGCAGTTCTTC
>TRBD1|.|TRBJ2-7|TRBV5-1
CASSHLTGNYEQYF
TGCGCCAGCAGCCACCTGACAGGGAACTACGAGCAGTACTTC
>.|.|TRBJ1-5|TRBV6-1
CASSPPGGSNQPQHF
TGTGCCAGCAGCCCTCCCGGAGGTAGCAATCAGCCCCAGCATTTT
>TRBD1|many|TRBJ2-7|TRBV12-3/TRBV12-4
CASSPDRGSSYEQYF
TGTGCCAGCAGCCCCGACAGGGGGTCTTCCTACGAGCAGTACTTC
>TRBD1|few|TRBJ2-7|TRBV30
CAWKGGHEQYF
TGTGCCTGGAAAGGGGGCCACGAGCAGTACTTC
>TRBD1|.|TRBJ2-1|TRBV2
CASSLRDRRAYNEQFF
TGTGCCAGCAGTCTAAGGGACAGGAGAGCCTACAATGAGCAGTTCTTC
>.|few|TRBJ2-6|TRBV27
CASSLYVPTGANVLTF
TGTGCCAGCAGTTTATATGTGCCTACTGGGGCCAACGTCCTGACTTTC
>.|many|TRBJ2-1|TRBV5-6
CASSLLTGDSYNEQFF
TGTGCCAGCAGCTTGTTAACAGGAGACTCCTACAATGAGCAGTTCTTC
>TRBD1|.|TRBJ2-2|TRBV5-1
CASSWGTVNTGELFF
TGCGCCAGCAGCTGGGGGACAGTGAACACCGGGGAGCTGTTTTTT
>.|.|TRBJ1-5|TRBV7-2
CASSLRAGKSNQPQHF
TGTGCCAGCAGCTTAAGGGCAGGTAAAAGCAATCAGCCCCAGCATTTT
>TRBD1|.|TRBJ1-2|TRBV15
CATSRDRGPNYGYTF
TGTGCCACCAGCAGAGATAGGGGGCCCAACTATGGCTACACCTTC
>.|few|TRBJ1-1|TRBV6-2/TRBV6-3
CASSFWGKGTEAFF
TGTGCCAGCAGTTTCTGGGGTAAGGGCACTGAAGCTTTCTTT
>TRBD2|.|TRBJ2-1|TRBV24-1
CATSDPGTSGIEQFF
TGTGCCACCAGTGACCCCGGGACTAGCGGAATAGAGCAGTTCTTC
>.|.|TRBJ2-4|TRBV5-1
CASSVSRAGNIQYF
TGCGCCAGCAGCGTGAGTCGGGCAGGAAACATTCAGTACTTC
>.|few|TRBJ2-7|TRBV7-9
CASGPSGDEQYF
TGTGCCAGCGGCCCCTCCGGGGACGAGCAGTACTTC
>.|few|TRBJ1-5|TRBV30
CAWSVRKHGNQPQHF
TGTGCCTGGAGTGTAAGGAAACACGGTAATCAGCCCCAGCATTTT
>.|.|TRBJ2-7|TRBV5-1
CASSSDPYSYEQHF
TGCGCCAGCAGTTCCGACCCTTACTCCTACGAGCAGCACTTC
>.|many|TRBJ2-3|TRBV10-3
CAISVRDTQYF
TGTGCCATCAGTGTCCGAGATACGCAGTATTTT
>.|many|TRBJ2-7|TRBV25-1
CASRSPVRGLSYEQYF
TGTGCCAGCAGATCCCCGGTTCGGGGGCTATCCTACGAGCAGTACTTC
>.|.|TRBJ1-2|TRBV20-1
CSASAGVYYGYTF
TGCAGTGCTAGCGCAGGGGTGTACTATGGCTACACCTTC
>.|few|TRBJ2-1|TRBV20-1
CSASSGPSYNEQFF
TGCAGTGCTAGTTCCGGACCCTCCTACAATGAGCAGTTCTTC
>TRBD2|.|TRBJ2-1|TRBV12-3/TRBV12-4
CASSSRLAGDNEQFF
TGTGCCAGCAGTTCGAGACTAGCGGGAGACAATGAGCAGTTCTTC
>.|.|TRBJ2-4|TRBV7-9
CASSPVTGVNIQYF
TGTGCCAGCAGCCCCGTTACGGGGGTGAACATTCAGTACTTC
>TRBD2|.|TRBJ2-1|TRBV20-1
CSLYLAWDYSYNEQFF
TGCAGCCTGTACCTGGCGTGGGACTACTCCTACAATGAGCAGTTCTTC
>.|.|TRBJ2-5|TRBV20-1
CSARAPGQGFGETQYF
TGCAGTGCTAGAGCCCCGGGGCAGGGATTTGGGGAGACCCAGTACTTC
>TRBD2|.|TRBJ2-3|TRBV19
CASSPTSRASTDTQYF
TGTGCCAGTAGCCCGACTAGCCGGGCTTCCACAGATACGCAGTATTTT
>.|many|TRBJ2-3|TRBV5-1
CASSLDYLPADTQYF
TGCGCCAGCAGCTTGGACTACCTGCCCGCAGATACGCAGTATTTT
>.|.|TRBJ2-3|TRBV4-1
CASSHPKGGAIADTQYF
TGCGCCAGCAGCCACCCTAAGGGGGGGGCGATCGCAGATACGCAGTATTTT
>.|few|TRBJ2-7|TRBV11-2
CASSLGFSDRYLHYEQYF
TGTGCCAGCAGCTTAGGGTTTTCAGACAGGTATCTACACTACGAGCAGTACTTC
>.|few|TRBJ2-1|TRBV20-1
CSARDGVRPLDEQFF
TGCAGTGCTAGAGATGGGGTGAGGCCCCTAGATGAGCAGTTCTTC
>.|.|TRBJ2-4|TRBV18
CASSPRDTLAKNIQYF
TGTGCCAGCTCACCCCGGGACACTCTAGCCAAAAACATTCAGTACTTC
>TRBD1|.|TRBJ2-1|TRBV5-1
CASSLGFLGQARGEQFF
TGCGCCAGCAGCTTGGGGTTCTTGGGACAGGCTAGGGGTGAGCAGTTCTTC
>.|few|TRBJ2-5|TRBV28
CASSTWRLETQYF
TGTGCCAGCAGTACATGGAGGTTGGAGACCCAGTACTTC
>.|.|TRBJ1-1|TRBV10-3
CAISERRPNTEAFF
TGTGCCATCAGTGAAAGGAGGCCGAACACTGAAGCTTTCTTT
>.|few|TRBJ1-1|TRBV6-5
CASSYYPVPNTEAFF
TGTGCCAGCAGTTACTATCCGGTCCCGAACACTGAAGCTTTCTTT
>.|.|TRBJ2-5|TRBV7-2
CASSPQPPGVTETQYF
TGTGCCAGCAGCCCCCAGCCCCCAGGGGTTACGGAGACCCAGTACTTC
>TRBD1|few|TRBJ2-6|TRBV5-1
CASSSGQGSGANVLTF
TGCGCCAGCAGCTCGGGACAGGGGTCTGGGGCCAACGTCCTGACTTTC
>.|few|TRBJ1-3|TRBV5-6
CASSLDPGPGNTIYF
TGTGCCAGCAGCTTGGACCCCGGACCTGGAAACACCATATATTTT
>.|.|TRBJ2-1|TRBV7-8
CASSLLIGASEQFF
TGTGCCAGCAGCTTACTCATAGGGGCGAGTGAGCAGTTCTTC